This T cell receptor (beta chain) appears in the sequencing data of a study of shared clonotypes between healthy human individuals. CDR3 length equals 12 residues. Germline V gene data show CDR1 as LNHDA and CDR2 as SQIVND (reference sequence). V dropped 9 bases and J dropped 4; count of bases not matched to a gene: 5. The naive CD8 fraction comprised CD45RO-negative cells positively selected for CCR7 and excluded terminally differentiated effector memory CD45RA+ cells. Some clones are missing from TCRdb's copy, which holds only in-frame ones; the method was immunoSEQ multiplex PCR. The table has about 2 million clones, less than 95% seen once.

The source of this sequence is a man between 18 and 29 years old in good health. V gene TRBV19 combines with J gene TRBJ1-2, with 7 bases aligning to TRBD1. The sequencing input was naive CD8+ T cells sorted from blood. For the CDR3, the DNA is TGTGCCAGCGAAGGGACAGCCTATGGCTACACCTTC. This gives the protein CASEGTAYGYTF. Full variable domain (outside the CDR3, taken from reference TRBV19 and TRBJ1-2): DGGITQSPKYLFRKEGQNVTLSCEQNLNHDAMYWYRQDPGQGLRLIYYSQIVNDFQKGDIAEGYSVSREKKESFPLTVTSAQKNPTAFYLCASEGTAYGYTFGSGTRLTVV.